The 29 T cell receptor beta chains listed next were all sequenced from one sample in a study of blood T cell repertoires in COVID-19. Assay used: immunoSEQ multiplex PCR; TCRdb lists only in-frame clones, some missing. This table has approximately 28,000 clones, roughly 90% appearing once. The sample comprised peripheral blood. Receptors originate from a human donor in a cohort sampled during active COVID-19.

This clone is a singleton in its sample. V gene TRBV5-1 combines with J gene TRBJ2-7; no clear D. This CDR3 is 13 amino acids long. CDR1 is SGHRS and CDR2 is YFSETQ in the germline V gene. The V end lost 1 base, the J end lost 3 bases, and 8 bases lay between the germline ends. The CDR3 DNA is TGCGCCAGCAGCTTGACTCTCAACTACGAGCAGTACTTC. Its protein product is CASSLTLNYEQYF.

J is TRBJ1-1 and V is TRBV10-3; D perhaps matches TRBD1 (5 bases). Germline CDR1 and CDR2: ENHRY and SYGVKD. V lost 0 bases to trimming and J lost 0 bases, with 11 bases between them. The CDR3 sequence is 16 residues long. The chain's CDR3 is CAISESPDSLNTEAFF. The CDR3 DNA sequence: TGTGCCATCAGTGAGTCCCCCGACAGCCTGAACACTGAAGCTTTCTTT.

The chain employs TRBV25-1 and TRBJ2-3; 8 positions match TRBD2. Germline trimming cut 6 bases from V and 3 bases from J; bases unmatched to any gene: 11. The CDR3 is 16 residues long. From germline, CDR1 is MGHDK and CDR2 SYGVNS. The chain's CDR3 is CASSEGGGMGTDTQYF. For the CDR3, the DNA is TGTGCCAGCAGCGAAGGCGGGGGGATGGGAACAGATACGCAGTATTTT.

In its sample, this clone was seen once. The J gene is TRBJ2-1, the V gene TRBV7-7; TRBD2 aligns across 13 bases. Germline values: CDR1 SSHAT, CDR2 FNYEAQ (reference sequence). V was pared by 1 base and J by 4 bases, with 19 bases of the junction left unmatched. CDR3 size: 22 residues. The CDR3 loop reads CASSLETRGRRPGLAGYNEQFF. CDR3 sequence (DNA): TGTGCCAGCAGCTTAGAAACCCGGGGACGTCGACCGGGACTAGCGGGGTACAATGAGCAGTTCTTC.

The rearrangement uses TRBV11-2 and TRBJ1-3, with 8 bases identical to TRBD1. The V gene end was trimmed by 4 bases and the J gene end by 4 bases; junction bases not matched to a gene: 12. The length of the CDR3 is 17 residues. Germline values: CDR1 SGHAT, CDR2 FQNNGV. This chain's CDR3 is CASSSKWRDRTGNTIYF. The CDR3 bases are TGTGCCAGCAGCTCCAAATGGCGGGACAGGACCGGAAACACCATATATTTT. The variable domain in full, with the rest retrieved from reference TRBV11-2 and TRBJ1-3, is EAGVAQSPRYKIIEKRQSVAFWCNPISGHATLYWYQQILGQGPKLLIQFQNNGVVDDSQLPKDRFSAERLKGVDSTLKIQPAKLEDSAVYLCASSSKWRDRTGNTIYFGEGSWLTVV.

This CDR3 reads CASSYGTDHYGYTF. In nucleotides, the CDR3 is TGTGCCAGCAGTTACGGGACAGACCACTATGGCTACACCTTC. The chain uses TRBV6-5 and TRBJ1-2; TRBD1 matches at 7 bases. The CDR3 runs to 14 residues. V shed 2 bases and J 3 bases; nucleotides not matched to a gene: 3. CDR1 is MNHEY and CDR2 is SVGAGI in the germline V gene.

Of note for this clone: Sequence at one end of the junction differs from germline and may be a read error. V is TRBV7-3 and J is TRBJ2-1, with D perhaps TRBD2 (5 bases). Germline loops: CDR1 SGHTA, CDR2 FQGTGA. The CDR3 consists of 11 residues. The CDR3, as DNA: TGTGCCAGCAGCTCCGGACTCCCACCGATCTTC. It specifies CASSSGLPPIF.

The V and J genes are TRBV2 and TRBJ1-4, with D unclear. The CDR3 consists of 15 residues. The germline V and J ends were trimmed by 2 bases and 4 bases, with 11 bases remaining between them. Germline CDR1 reads SNHLY; CDR2 reads FYNNEI. Here the CDR3 DNA reads TGTGCCAGCAGTGAAACCGGGGTCAGTAATGAAAAACTGTTTTTT. Encoded protein: CASSETGVSNEKLFF.

The chain is built from TRBV12-3 or TRBV12-4 and TRBJ2-7, with D maybe TRBD1 (5 bases). V was trimmed by 6 bases and J by 7 bases, leaving 13 bases between them. This CDR3 region has 12 residues. CDR3 in amino acids: CASSPGFWEQYF. Written as DNA, the CDR3 is TGTGCCAGCAGCCCAGGGTTTTGGGAGCAGTACTTC.

The chain couples TRBV7-9 to TRBJ1-3; D is uncertain. Germline values: CDR1 SEHNR, CDR2 FQNEAQ (reference sequence). The germline V and J ends were trimmed by 5 bases and 0 bases, with 8 bases remaining between them. The CDR3 length is 14 residues. DNA of the CDR3: TGTGCCAGCAGCCCGAGTGGCTCTGGAAACACCATATATTTT. It yields the protein CASSPSGSGNTIYF.

The chain combines TRBV27 with TRBJ2-3; tentatively, D is TRBD2 (9 bases). CDR1 and CDR2 from the germline V gene are MNHEY and SMNVEV (reference sequence). V was shortened by 5 bases and J by 0 bases, with 27 bases between the two germline ends. CDR3 size: 20 residues. Here the CDR3 DNA reads TGTGCCAGCAGTCCCAGGGGGCGGGGGGGGCCAGGATGGAGCACAGATACGCAGTATTTT. It encodes CASSPRGRGGPGWSTDTQYF.

V and J are TRBV29-1 and TRBJ2-5; D is perhaps TRBD1 (6 bases). This CDR3 comprises 13 residues. Germline CDR1 is SQVTM and CDR2 is ANQGSEA. The germline V and J ends were trimmed by 3 bases and 8 bases, with 16 bases remaining between them. CDR3 DNA sequence: TGCAGCGTTGATTGGCGGTTGGGGGCTACCCAGTACTTC. Translating gives CSVDWRLGATQYF.

The chain has TRBV19 and TRBJ1-2; D gene ambiguous. Germline V lookup: CDR1 LNHDA, CDR2 SQIVND (reference sequence). V lost 1 base to trimming and J lost 0 bases, with 9 bases between them. The CDR3 is 15 amino acids. CDR3: CASSIVPETNYGYTF. Here the CDR3 DNA reads TGTGCCAGTAGTATAGTTCCAGAAACTAACTATGGCTACACCTTC.

In nucleotides, the CDR3 is TGTGCCAGCAGTTACCCCCCCGGGTCGGGGGAGCAGTACTTC. This encodes CASSYPPGSGEQYF. V gene TRBV6-6 combines with J gene TRBJ2-7; D is perhaps TRBD2 (5 bases). V was pared by 2 bases and J by 7 bases, with 15 bases between. Germline V lookup: CDR1 MNHNY, CDR2 SVGAGI (reference sequence). The CDR3 totals 14 residues.

The rearrangement joins TRBV6-2 or TRBV6-3 to TRBJ2-7, with D possibly being TRBD1 (6 bases). This CDR3 has 14 amino acids. CDR1 is MNHEY and CDR2 is SVGEGT in the germline V gene. The V end was cut by 2 bases, the J end by 5 bases, with 13 bases between. The CDR3 nucleotides read TGTGCCAGCAGTTACGCAACAGGGTCCCACGAGCAGTACTTC. Translation gives CASSYATGSHEQYF.

V and J are TRBV7-6 and TRBJ2-5, with 9 positions matching TRBD2. Germline V CDR1 and CDR2: SGHVS, FNYEAQ. The CDR3 covers 15 residues. V shed 4 bases, J shed 5 bases, and the junction held 8 bases outside the gene matches. The CDR3 sequence is CASSSGTSFVETQYF. CDR3 DNA sequence: TGTGCCAGCAGCTCCGGGACTAGCTTCGTGGAGACCCAGTACTTC.

This clone was counted a single time. The rearrangement uses TRBV6-6 and TRBJ1-1; D is unresolved. The CDR3 has 13 amino acids. Trimming left V 10 bases short and J 5 bases short, with 17 bases between. Germline V gene sequence: CDR1 MNHNY, CDR2 SVGAGI (reference sequence). The CDR3 region is CATERADGTEAFF. The CDR3 bases are TGTGCCACCGAACGAGCGGACGGGACTGAAGCTTTCTTT.

The J gene is TRBJ1-1, the V gene TRBV7-5. TRBV7-5 is a listed pseudogene. The CDR3 has 15 residues. CDR3 region: CVRSHPGERDTEAFF. CDR3 nucleotide sequence: TGTGTCAGAAGCCATCCAGGTGAGAGGGACACTGAAGCTTTCTTT.

The chain joins TRBV9 to TRBJ2-2; TRBD1 matches 7 bases. The trim removed 3 bases at V and 3 bases at J, leaving 5 bases unmatched. CDR3 size: 15 residues. Germline CDR1 SGDLS, CDR2 YYNGEE. In DNA, the CDR3 is TGTGCCAGCAGCGAAGGACAGGACGACACCGGGGAGCTGTTTTTT. This encodes CASSEGQDDTGELFF.

Written as DNA, the CDR3 is TGTGCCAGCAGCTCAGAAACAGGATCTGGAAACACCATATATTTT. It yields the protein CASSSETGSGNTIYF. The V and J genes are TRBV5-8 and TRBJ1-3; D is possibly TRBD1 (5 bases). Germline V lookup: CDR1 SGHTS, CDR2 YDEGEE. This CDR3 contains 15 residues. V was cut by 3 bases and J by 1 base, with 11 bases left in between.

The table lists this clone with a count of one. This chain connects TRBV7-9 to TRBJ2-2; D is uncertain. Germline V gene data show CDR1 as SEHNR and CDR2 as FQNEAQ (reference sequence). The CDR3 extends over 13 amino acids. CDR3 residues: CAGPHPNTGELFF. The CDR3 DNA is TGTGCTGGGCCACATCCGAACACCGGGGAGCTGTTTTTT.

The chain has TRBV6-5 and TRBJ1-6, with 7 bases that match TRBD1. CDR1 is MNHEY, CDR2 SVGAGI, per germline. This CDR3 has 13 amino acids. Germline trimming cut 6 bases from V and 7 bases from J; bases unmatched to any gene: 3. This CDR3 is CASSPGGNSPLHF. CDR3 in DNA: TGTGCCAGCAGCCCAGGGGGAAATTCACCCCTCCACTTT.

This chain connects TRBV19 to TRBJ1-2; D is perhaps TRBD1 (5 bases). Germline-derived CDR1 and CDR2 are LNHDA and SQIVND (reference sequence). Trimming pared 4 bases from V and 7 bases from J, leaving 13 bases between. The CDR3 runs to 13 residues. In nucleotides, the CDR3 is TGTGCCAGTAGTACGCAGGGTCTAAGTGGCTACACCTTC. It is translated as CASSTQGLSGYTF.

The rearrangement uses TRBV28 and TRBJ2-1, with D possibly matching TRBD1 (5 bases). Germline V gene lookup returns CDR1 MDHEN and CDR2 SYDVKM. Trimming removed 2 bases from V and 0 bases from J, with 8 bases in between. CDR3 length: 15 residues. CDR3 loop: CASSLGQGSYNEQFF. The CDR3 DNA is TGTGCCAGCAGTTTAGGGCAGGGCTCCTACAATGAGCAGTTCTTC. Variable domain in full (rest from reference TRBV28 and TRBJ2-1): DVKVTQSSRYLVKRTGEKVFLECVQDMDHENMFWYRQDPGLGLRLIYFSYDVKMKEKGDIPEGYSVSREKKERFSLILESASTNQTSMYLCASSLGQGSYNEQFFGPGTRLTVL.

This rearrangement joins TRBV6-1 to TRBJ2-3; TRBD2 aligns across 13 bases. Germline V gene sequence: CDR1 MNHNS, CDR2 SASEGT. Trimming removed 1 base from V and 6 bases from J; junction bases left unmatched: 4. CDR3 length: 16 residues. The CDR3 nucleotides are TGTGCCAGCAGTGAAGGACTAGCGGGGGGCCAGGATACGCAGTATTTT. This sequence encodes CASSEGLAGGQDTQYF.

This chain links TRBV7-2 with TRBJ2-5; 9 nucleotides line up with TRBD2. The CDR3 has 15 amino acids. From germline, CDR1 is SGHTA and CDR2 FQGNSA. The V segment lost 3 bases and the J segment 1 base; nucleotides outside the gene matches: 3. The CDR3 reads CASSLTAGGQETQYF. The DNA for the CDR3 is TGTGCCAGCAGCTTGACAGCGGGGGGCCAAGAGACCCAGTACTTC. Variable domain in full (rest from reference TRBV7-2 and TRBJ2-5): GAGVSQSPSNKVTEKGKDVELRCDPISGHTALYWYRQSLGQGLEFLIYFQGNSAPDKSGLPSDRFSAERTGGSVSTLTIQRTQQEDSAVYLCASSLTAGGQETQYFGPGTRLLVL.

The chain recombines TRBV3-1 (or the pseudogene TRBV3-2) with TRBJ1-2; D ambiguous. This CDR3 is 16 amino acids long. Germline lookup yields CDR1 LGHDT and CDR2 YNNKEL (reference sequence). V was cut by 1 base and J by 4 bases, with 16 bases left in between. This CDR3 is CASSQGVPGTRYGYTF. In DNA form, the CDR3 reads TGTGCCAGCAGCCAAGGCGTTCCAGGCACCCGCTATGGCTACACCTTC.

A few counts support this clone. The chain is built from TRBV5-6 and TRBJ1-5; no definite D call. The CDR3 is made up of 13 amino acids. Trimming removed 1 base from V and 6 bases from J, with 8 bases in between. Germline CDR1 is SGHDT and CDR2 is YYEEEE. The DNA for the CDR3 is TGTGCCAGCAGCTTGAGAACATCTCAGCCCCAGCATTTT. Its translation is CASSLRTSQPQHF.

This chain connects TRBV12-3 or TRBV12-4 to TRBJ2-5; D remains ambiguous. Trimming cost V 3 bases and J 4 bases, with 3 bases left between them. This CDR3 spans 11 amino acids. The CDR3 sequence: CASSFGETQYF. The CDR3 bases are TGTGCCAGCAGTTTCGGAGAGACCCAGTACTTC.